Following are 29 T cell receptor beta chains from one sample sequenced in a study of T-cell memory formation after mild COVID-19. One entry per CDR3 protein results from TCRdb running MiXCR on the 5' RACE reads. The sample lists approximately 260,000 distinct CDR3 sequences, 16% seen once, with roughly 21% in the top ten. The sample was PBMCs or a T cell subset sorted from them (not recorded which). These receptors all come from a man aged 18 to 29 who had mild COVID-19 (a few samples of this study predate the infection). Cell type and time point are not known.

The rearrangement joins TRBV29-1 to TRBJ2-1, with D possibly matching TRBD2 (5 bases). CDR1 and CDR2 from the germline V gene are SQVTM and ANQGSEA. CDR3 size: 12 residues. V was shortened by 6 bases and J by 4 bases, with 10 bases between the two germline ends. The CDR3 DNA is TGCAGCGTCGGGAAACTATACAATGAGCAGTTCTTC. Amino acid sequence: CSVGKLYNEQFF.

This clonotype has more than one count but fewer than ten. The V gene is TRBV4-3, the J gene TRBJ1-1, with TRBD1 identical over 8 bases. The CDR3 spans 14 residues. Germline lookup yields CDR1 LGHNA and CDR2 YSLEER. Trimming cost V 5 bases and J 6 bases; bases outside gene matches: 8. The CDR3, as DNA: TGCGCCAGCAGCTTAGACAGGGGAGGTGCTGAAGCTTTCTTT. Its protein is CASSLDRGGAEAFF.

The rearrangement links TRBV5-1 to TRBJ2-3, with 7 positions matching TRBD2. J gave up 4 bases and V 5 bases, and 7 bases lay outside the gene matches. Germline V gene data show CDR1 as SGHRS and CDR2 as YFSETQ. This CDR3 is built from 14 residues. The CDR3 DNA sequence: TGCGCCAGCAGGCGGGGGTTTGCACCAGATACGCAGTATTTT. Encoded protein: CASRRGFAPDTQYF.

The chain has TRBV20-1 and TRBJ1-1, with D tentatively TRBD1 (5 bases). The length of the CDR3 is 12 residues. CDR1 DFQATT and CDR2 SNEGSKA come from the germline V gene (reference sequence). V dropped 6 bases and J dropped 7 bases, with 15 bases sitting between them. The CDR3, as DNA: TGCAGTGCCGAAAAACGGGGCAGTGAAGCTTTCTTT. Translation: CSAEKRGSEAFF.

This clonotype showed up just a few times. The rearrangement joins TRBV5-1 to TRBJ2-7; perhaps TRBD1 as D (6 bases). The V end lost 3 bases, the J end lost 0 bases, and 10 bases lay between the germline ends. Per the germline V gene, CDR1 is SGHRS and CDR2 is YFSETQ. The CDR3 extends over 14 amino acids. CDR3 coding DNA: TGCGCCAGCAGCTCCCAGGGGAACTCCTACGAGCAGTACTTC. It yields the protein CASSSQGNSYEQYF.

The rearrangement links TRBV7-6 to TRBJ2-7, with 8 nucleotides matching TRBD1. The CDR3 spans 15 residues. The J segment lost 5 bases and the V segment lost 1 base, leaving 7 bases of the junction unmatched. The germline gives CDR1 SGHVS, CDR2 FNYEAQ. The CDR3 nucleotides are TGTGCCAGCAGCTTAGAGGGCAGGGGGCCCCACGAGCAGTACTTC. It specifies CASSLEGRGPHEQYF. Looking up the rest from reference TRBV7-6 and TRBJ2-7 gives the full variable domain: GAGVSQSPRYKVTKRGQDVALRCDPISGHVSLYWYRQALGQGPEFLTYFNYEAQQDKSGLPNDRFSAERPEGSISTLTIQRTEQRDSAMYRCASSLEGRGPHEQYFGPGTRLTVT.

The genes are TRBV20-1 and TRBJ1-1, with D unresolved. Germline CDR1 is DFQATT and CDR2 is SNEGSKA (reference sequence). This CDR3 comprises 12 residues. V dropped 4 bases and J dropped 2 bases, with 8 bases sitting between them. The CDR3 DNA sequence: TGCAGTGCTATTACATCAAACACTGAAGCTTTCTTT. The encoded protein is CSAITSNTEAFF.

This clonotype was counted between two and nine times. The rearrangement links TRBV7-9 to TRBJ1-1; D is undetermined. Trimming left V 2 bases short and J 1 base short, with 11 bases between. The CDR3 is made up of 15 amino acids. The germline CDR1 and CDR2 sequences are SEHNR and FQNEAQ (reference sequence). This CDR3 is CASSLLSPENTEAFF. The CDR3 DNA reads as TGTGCCAGCAGCTTATTGTCTCCGGAGAACACTGAAGCTTTCTTT.

In its sample, this clonotype was seen a few times. V gene TRBV6-5 combines with J gene TRBJ2-3, with 9 bases fitting TRBD2. This CDR3 spans 15 amino acids. J gave up 5 bases and V 5 bases, and 8 bases lay outside the gene matches. Germline values: CDR1 MNHEY, CDR2 SVGAGI. DNA of the CDR3: TGTGCCAGCAGTCGTCGGAGTAGCGGGGGAGATACGCAGTATTTT. Residues: CASSRRSSGGDTQYF.

This clonotype showed up just a few times. The chain carries TRBV7-2 and TRBJ2-2; TRBD1 might be the D (5 bases). The CDR3 totals 13 residues. V was cut by 11 bases and J by 7 bases, with 17 bases left in between. Germline V lookup: CDR1 SGHTA, CDR2 FQGNSA. This CDR3 is CAGTQTQGGELFF. As DNA, the CDR3 is TGTGCCGGCACACAGACTCAGGGCGGGGAGCTGTTTTTT. The whole variable domain, filled in from reference TRBV7-2 and TRBJ2-2, reads GAGVSQSPSNKVTEKGKDVELRCDPISGHTALYWYRQSLGQGLEFLIYFQGNSAPDKSGLPSDRFSAERTGGSVSTLTIQRTQQEDSAVYLCAGTQTQGGELFFGEGSRLTVL.

This clonotype was counted only a few times. The genes are TRBV7-2 and TRBJ1-5, with D unclear. CDR1 and CDR2 (germline): SGHTA, FQGNSA. The CDR3 runs to 13 residues. Trimming removed 1 base at V and 7 bases at J, with 8 bases between. DNA for the CDR3: TGTGCCAGCAGCTTAGTTCTGGCCCAGCCCCAGCATTTT. Translating gives CASSLVLAQPQHF. Complete variable domain (other parts from reference TRBV7-2 and TRBJ1-5): GAGVSQSPSNKVTEKGKDVELRCDPISGHTALYWYRQSLGQGLEFLIYFQGNSAPDKSGLPSDRFSAERTGGSVSTLTIQRTQQEDSAVYLCASSLVLAQPQHFGDGTRLSIL.

J is TRBJ1-1 and V is TRBV3-1; D might be TRBD1 (5 bases). Trimming left V 1 base short and J 5 bases short, with 8 bases between. The length of the CDR3 is 13 residues. Per germline, CDR1 LGHDT and CDR2 YNNKEL (reference sequence). The CDR3 is CASSQGGATEAFF. The CDR3, as DNA: TGTGCCAGCAGCCAAGGCGGGGCGACTGAAGCTTTCTTT.

The V call is TRBV5-1, the J call TRBJ1-1, with TRBD1 identical over 7 bases. Trimming at V came to 5 bases and at J to 5 bases, leaving 9 bases not matched to a gene. The CDR3 length is 14 residues. From germline, CDR1 is SGHRS and CDR2 YFSETQ. CDR3: CASREQGTVTEAFF. For the CDR3, the DNA is TGCGCCAGCAGGGAACAGGGGACTGTGACTGAAGCTTTCTTT. Based on the CDR3 plus reference TRBV5-1 and TRBJ1-1, the full variable domain is KAGVTQTPRYLIKTRGQQVTLSCSPISGHRSVSWYQQTPGQGLQFLFEYFSETQRNKGNFPGRFSGRQFSNSRSEMNVSTLELGDSALYLCASREQGTVTEAFFGQGTRLTVV.

This clonotype has a handful of counts. CDR3 sequence reads: CASSYSWQGTGANVLTF. The CDR3 DNA follows: TGTGCCAGCAGTTACTCGTGGCAGGGCACTGGGGCCAACGTCCTGACTTTC. The chain uses TRBV6-5 and TRBJ2-6; a possible D gene is TRBD1 (5 bases). This CDR3 contains 17 residues. Per germline, CDR1 MNHEY and CDR2 SVGAGI. V was pared by 0 bases and J by 2 bases, with 11 bases between.

This clonotype has a handful of counts. The rearrangement joins TRBV2 to TRBJ2-7; maybe TRBD1 (6 bases). This CDR3 comprises 12 residues. Germline assignment: CDR1 SNHLY and CDR2 FYNNEI. CDR3 DNA: TGTGCCAGCAGCGACGGTCGGACAGCGTTTCGGGTC. It codes for CASSDGRTAFRV.

This chain connects TRBV6-2 or TRBV6-3 to TRBJ2-3; weak D call: TRBD2 (6 bases). Looked up from germline, CDR1 is MNHEY and CDR2 is SVGEGT. Trimming stripped 1 base from V and 4 bases from J, with 12 bases between. The CDR3 covers 15 residues. The CDR3 protein is CASSYFLRDPDTQYF. CDR3 sequence (DNA): TGTGCCAGCAGTTACTTCCTGCGGGATCCAGATACGCAGTATTTT.

The table lists this clonotype with a few counts. The V and J genes are TRBV5-1 and TRBJ2-4, with TRBD1 matching 11 bases. The trim removed 7 bases at V and 8 bases at J, leaving 8 bases unmatched. The CDR3 has 14 amino acids. Germline V gene sequence: CDR1 SGHRS, CDR2 YFSETQ. The CDR3 region has the DNA TGCGCCAGCGCAAGGGACAGGGGGATGGACATTCAGTACTTC. It codes for CASARDRGMDIQYF.

V and J are TRBV12-3 or TRBV12-4 and TRBJ2-5; 7 nucleotides agree with TRBD1. This CDR3 contains 14 residues. V was pared by 7 bases and J by 5 bases, with 10 bases of the junction left unmatched. The CDR3 region has the DNA TGTGCCAGCACCATGACAGGGATAGTGGAGACCCAGTACTTC. The encoded protein is CASTMTGIVETQYF.

This clonotype has ten or more counts. V usage is TRBV6-5 and J usage is TRBJ1-4; D is undetermined. Germline CDR1 and CDR2: MNHEY and SVGAGI. The V gene lost 0 bases and the J gene lost 5 bases, with 7 bases spanning the gap. This CDR3 contains 14 residues. For the CDR3, the DNA is TGTGCCAGCAGTTACTCGTATAGGAATGAAAAACTGTTTTTT. It is translated as CASSYSYRNEKLFF.

CDR3 in DNA: TGTGCCAGCAGCCCTACTAATCAGCCCCAGCATTTT. Its protein is CASSPTNQPQHF. The chain employs TRBV7-9 and TRBJ1-5; D unresolved. The CDR3 is 12 amino acids. V lost 5 bases and J lost 4, with 6 bases in between. Germline V CDR1 and CDR2: SEHNR, FQNEAQ (reference sequence). The whole variable domain, remainder taken from reference TRBV7-9 and TRBJ1-5, is DTGVSQNPRHKITKRGQNVTFRCDPISEHNRLYWYRQTLGQGPEFLTYFQNEAQLEKSRLLSDRFSAERPKGSFSTLEIQRTEQGDSAMYLCASSPTNQPQHFGDGTRLSIL.

This clonotype was observed a few times. V usage is TRBV5-1 and J usage is TRBJ2-2; D is undetermined. The ends were cut back, 1 base at V and 6 bases at J, with 13 bases in the middle. This CDR3 comprises 15 residues. Germline values: CDR1 SGHRS, CDR2 YFSETQ. Here the CDR3 reads CASSLSGSGAGELFF. As DNA, the CDR3 is TGCGCCAGCAGCTTGTCGGGTTCAGGCGCCGGGGAGCTGTTTTTT.

The chain carries TRBV7-9 and TRBJ1-6, with D unclear. V lost 7 bases, J lost 7 bases, and 11 bases lay in between. This CDR3 spans 13 amino acids. Germline V CDR1 and CDR2: SEHNR, FQNEAQ (reference sequence). CDR3 residues: CASNPAGNSPLHF. Written as DNA, the CDR3 is TGTGCCAGCAACCCCGCGGGAAATTCACCCCTCCACTTT.

In its sample, this clonotype was seen a few times. The chain has TRBV2 and TRBJ2-6; 7 nucleotides match TRBD1. Per the germline V gene, CDR1 is SNHLY and CDR2 is FYNNEI. The length of the CDR3 is 16 residues. V lost 11 bases and J lost 0; bases outside the gene matches: 10. The CDR3 bases are TGTGCCGAGGGGCAGGGGGTTAGCTCTGGGGCCAACGTCCTGACTTTC. It translates to CAEGQGVSSGANVLTF.

This clonotype was seen ten or more times. This chain links TRBV10-3 with TRBJ2-7; 8 bases line up with TRBD2. CDR1 and CDR2 (germline): ENHRY, SYGVKD. With V trimmed by 4 bases and J by 5 bases, 4 bases remained unmatched. This CDR3 comprises 13 residues. The CDR3 DNA sequence: TGTGCCATCAGTGGGGGACTAGGCGACGAGCAGTACTTC. Protein sequence: CAISGGLGDEQYF.

This clonotype was observed a few times. The V call is TRBV6-2 or TRBV6-3, the J call TRBJ1-1; D is perhaps TRBD1 (5 bases). Trimming pared 0 bases from V and 7 bases from J, leaving 15 bases between. The CDR3 runs 15 residues. Per the germline V gene, CDR1 is MNHEY and CDR2 is SVGEGT. This CDR3 is CASSYSGDGPIEAFF. The CDR3 nucleotides are TGTGCCAGCAGTTACTCAGGGGACGGACCCATTGAAGCTTTCTTT.

This clonotype has at least ten counts. The V call is TRBV5-1, the J call TRBJ2-6, with 9 bases matching TRBD1. V gave up 7 bases and J gave up 0 bases; unmatched junction bases: 5. This CDR3 spans 16 amino acids. The germline gives CDR1 SGHRS, CDR2 YFSETQ. The CDR3 region is CASQGQGPSGANVLTF. The CDR3 DNA is TGCGCCAGCCAGGGACAGGGACCCTCTGGGGCCAACGTCCTGACTTTC.

This clonotype is a singleton in its sample. V is TRBV7-8 and J is TRBJ1-3, with D possibly being TRBD1 (6 bases). V was pared by 5 bases and J by 2 bases, with 16 bases between. Germline CDR1 SGHVS, CDR2 FQNEAQ. The CDR3 is 16 residues long. The CDR3 coding sequence is TGTGCCAGCAGCCCCCGAGGGGGGACCACTGGAAACACCATATATTTT. Amino acid sequence: CASSPRGGTTGNTIYF.

On this clonotype: Since the CDR3 does not end with the conserved phenylalanine or tryptophan, this likely comes from a read error. The limits of the CDR3 on the DNA are not certain, so only TCRdb's listed CDR3 is given. The genes are TRBV6-5 and TRBJ2-7; the table's D call, TRBD2, has no DNA check behind it. CDR1 and CDR2 (germline): MNHEY, SVGAGI. The CDR3 is 11 amino acids in total, end residues counted. This CDR3 reads CASSPRTLPTP.

This clonotype has a single count. This chain links TRBV4-2 with TRBJ2-2, with a tentative D call TRBD1 (6 bases). The ends were cut back, 4 bases at V and 7 bases at J, with 19 bases in the middle. The germline V gene has CDR1 LGHNA and CDR2 YNFKEQ. The CDR3 contains 16 residues. The DNA of the CDR3 is TGTGCCAGCAGCCGATCGTATTCCGGACAGCGCGGGGAGCTGTTTTTT. This encodes CASSRSYSGQRGELFF.